This T cell receptor (beta chain) stems from a study of shared clonotypes between healthy human individuals. Study-level results: Owing to a small donor count, the genetic and exposure-history diversity represented was limited. Clonotypes shared by all four donors outscored non-shared clonotypes in generation probability.

A remark on this clone: As yet, its antigen is unknown.

Germline loops: CDR1 SGDLS, CDR2 YYNGEE. CDR3 length: 15 residues. V shed 4 bases and J shed 8 bases, with 19 bases lying between them. Evenly divided among several immunoSEQ plates was the genomic DNA of each subset. Generated by immunoSEQ multiplex PCR, the TCRdb table keeps only in-frame clones and is missing some. This sample has roughly 720,000 clones, with around 91% found just once. The chain employs TRBV9 and TRBJ2-1, with a weak D call TRBD2 (6 bases). Sequencing was done on a sample of memory CD8+ T cells from PBMCs. The subset: CD45RO+ cells pooled with CCR7-negative TemRA cells. This sequence originates from a man aged 18 to 35 in good health. Some clones in this sample may be carry-over from other donors' samples. The CDR3 DNA reads TGTGCCAGCAGCCCATGGGGGGAGGCCGGTTATGAGCAGTTCTTC. Amino acids: CASSPWGEAGYEQFF.